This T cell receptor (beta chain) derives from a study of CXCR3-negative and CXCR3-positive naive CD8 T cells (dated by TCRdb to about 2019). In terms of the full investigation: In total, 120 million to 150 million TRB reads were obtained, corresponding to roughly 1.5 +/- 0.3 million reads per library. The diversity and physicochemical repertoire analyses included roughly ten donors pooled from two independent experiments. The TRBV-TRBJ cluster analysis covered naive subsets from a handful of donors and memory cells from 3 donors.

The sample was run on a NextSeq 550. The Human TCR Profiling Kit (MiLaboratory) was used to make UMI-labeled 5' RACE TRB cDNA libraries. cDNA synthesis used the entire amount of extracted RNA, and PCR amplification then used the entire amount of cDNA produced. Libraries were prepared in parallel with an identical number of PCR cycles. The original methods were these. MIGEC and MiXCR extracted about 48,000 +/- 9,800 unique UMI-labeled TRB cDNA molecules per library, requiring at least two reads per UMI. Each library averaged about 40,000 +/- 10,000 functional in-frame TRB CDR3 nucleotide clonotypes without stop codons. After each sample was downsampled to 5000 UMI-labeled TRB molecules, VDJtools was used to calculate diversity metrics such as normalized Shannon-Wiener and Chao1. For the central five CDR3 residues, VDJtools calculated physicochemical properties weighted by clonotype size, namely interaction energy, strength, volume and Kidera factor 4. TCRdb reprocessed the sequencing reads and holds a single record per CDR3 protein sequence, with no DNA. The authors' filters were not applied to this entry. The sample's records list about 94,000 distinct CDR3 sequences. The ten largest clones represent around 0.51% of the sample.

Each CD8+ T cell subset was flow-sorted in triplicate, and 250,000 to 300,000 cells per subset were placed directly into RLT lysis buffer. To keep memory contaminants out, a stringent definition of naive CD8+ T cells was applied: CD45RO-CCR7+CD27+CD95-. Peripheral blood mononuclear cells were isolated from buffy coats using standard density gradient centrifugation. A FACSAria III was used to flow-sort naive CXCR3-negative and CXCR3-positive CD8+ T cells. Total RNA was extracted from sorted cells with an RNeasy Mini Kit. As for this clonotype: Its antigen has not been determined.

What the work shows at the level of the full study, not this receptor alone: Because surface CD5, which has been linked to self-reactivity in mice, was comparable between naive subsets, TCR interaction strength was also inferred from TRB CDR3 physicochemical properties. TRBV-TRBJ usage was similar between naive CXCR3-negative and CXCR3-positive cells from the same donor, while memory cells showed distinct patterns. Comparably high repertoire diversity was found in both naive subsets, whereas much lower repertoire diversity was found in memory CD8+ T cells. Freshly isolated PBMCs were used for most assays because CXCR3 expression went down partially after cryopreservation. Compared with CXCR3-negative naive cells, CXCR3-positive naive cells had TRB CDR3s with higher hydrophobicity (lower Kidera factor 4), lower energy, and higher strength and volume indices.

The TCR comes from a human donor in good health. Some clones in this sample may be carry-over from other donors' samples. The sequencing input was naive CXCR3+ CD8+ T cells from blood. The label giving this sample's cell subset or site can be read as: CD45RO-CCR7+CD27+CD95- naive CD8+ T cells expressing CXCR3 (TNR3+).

The CDR3: CASSQVANSNEQFF. In this chain, TRBV4-2 is recombined with TRBJ2-1. Including cysteine and phenylalanine, the CDR3 has 14 amino acids. DNA is not recorded here. From a lookup of the germline V gene, CDR1 and CDR2 are LGHNA and YNFKEQ.